The rows below give T cell receptor beta chains drawn from one sample of a study of blood T cell repertoires in COVID-19. Using immunoSEQ multiplex PCR, the repertoire was profiled, and TCRdb retains in-frame clones only, with some absent. Among some 250,000 clones listed, roughly nine tenths were seen once. The sequencing input was PBMCs or T cells enriched from blood (not recorded which). These receptors were taken from a human donor in a cohort exposed to, infected with or recovered from COVID-19 (not recorded which). The donor label of this sample is uncertain. CDR3s include the opening cysteine and the closing phenylalanine or tryptophan. Each record gives: clone size, J gene, D gene, V gene, CDR3 protein, CDR3 DNA. A D gene is named only where the DNA matches it firmly. Clone size appears in some rows only: once, few, many, or a class for an expanded clone.

size: -
J: TRBJ1-5
D: -
V: TRBV28
CDR3: CASSFGTGGSPQHF
DNA: TGTGCCAGCAGTTTTGGTACAGGCGGCTCGCCCCAGCATTTT

size: -
J: TRBJ1-1
D: -
V: TRBV2
CDR3: CASSPGGSRFWTEAFF
DNA: TGTGCCAGCAGTCCCGGGGGGAGTCGGTTTTGGACTGAAGCTTTCTTT

size: -
J: TRBJ1-3
D: TRBD1
V: TRBV5-8
CDR3: CASSPDRGRSGNTIYF
DNA: TGTGCCAGCAGCCCCGACAGGGGCCGCTCTGGAAACACCATATATTTT

size: few
J: TRBJ2-3
D: -
V: TRBV4-1
CDR3: CASSQGPSLTDTQYF
DNA: TGCGCCAGCAGCCAAGGTCCGTCACTCACAGATACGCAGTATTTT

size: -
J: TRBJ2-7
D: TRBD2
V: TRBV4-3
CDR3: CATTYQTSGGARYEQYF
DNA: TGCGCCACCACCTACCAAACTAGCGGGGGGGCCAGGTACGAGCAGTACTTC

size: once
J: TRBJ2-7
D: TRBD2
V: TRBV4-1
CDR3: CASSHPGTSDYEQYF
DNA: TGCGCCAGCAGCCACCCCGGGACTAGCGACTACGAGCAGTACTTC

size: -
J: TRBJ1-5
D: -
V: TRBV27
CDR3: CASRNNEGERNQPQHF
DNA: TGTGCCAGCAGGAACAATGAGGGGGAAAGAAATCAGCCCCAGCATTTT

size: -
J: TRBJ1-1
D: -
V: TRBV11-2
CDR3: CASSSLPRTANPGEAFF
DNA: TGTGCCAGCAGCTCCCTCCCCCGGACAGCCAACCCTGGAGAAGCTTTCTTT

size: -
J: TRBJ1-2
D: TRBD1
V: TRBV19
CDR3: CASIPNRGPNYGYTF
DNA: TGTGCCAGTATTCCTAACAGGGGACCCAACTATGGCTACACCTTC

size: -
J: TRBJ1-1
D: TRBD1
V: TRBV7-9
CDR3: CASSLEVVGVRTGAGAFF
DNA: TGTGCCAGCAGCTTAGAAGTTGTGGGTGTACGGACAGGGGCTGGGGCTTTCTTT

size: once
J: TRBJ2-7
D: -
V: TRBV28
CDR3: CASAPRYLSSYEQYF
DNA: TGTGCCAGCGCACCTCGTTACCTGAGCTCCTACGAGCAGTACTTC

size: -
J: TRBJ2-1
D: TRBD1
V: TRBV5-1
CDR3: CASSLGQGYNEQFF
DNA: TGCGCCAGCAGCCTGGGACAGGGTTACAATGAGCAGTTCTTC

size: -
J: TRBJ2-2
D: TRBD1
V: TRBV19
CDR3: CASFMTGVTGELFF
DNA: TGTGCCAGCTTCATGACAGGGGTCACCGGGGAGCTGTTTTTT

size: once
J: TRBJ2-7
D: -
V: TRBV3-1/TRBV3-2
CDR3: CASSQYQGAYEQYF
DNA: TGTGCCAGCAGCCAATATCAAGGGGCCTACGAGCAGTACTTC

size: -
J: TRBJ2-5
D: -
V: TRBV3-1/TRBV3-2
CDR3: CASRGVDPKTQYF
DNA: TGTGCCAGCCGCGGGGTCGACCCAAAGACCCAGTACTTC

size: few
J: TRBJ1-6
D: -
V: TRBV6-4
CDR3: CASRGTNRVGYNSPLHF
DNA: TGTGCCAGCAGGGGGACAAACAGAGTGGGGTATAATTCACCCCTCCACTTT

size: -
J: TRBJ2-5
D: TRBD1
V: TRBV5-1
CDR3: CASSSTGVGETQYF
DNA: TGCGCCAGCAGCTCTACAGGGGTGGGGGAGACCCAGTACTTC

size: few
J: TRBJ2-7
D: -
V: TRBV4-2
CDR3: CASSRGGGKDSYEQYF
DNA: TGTGCCAGCAGCCGCGGAGGGGGCAAGGACTCCTACGAGCAGTACTTC

size: -
J: TRBJ2-5
D: TRBD2
V: TRBV7-2
CDR3: CASSLRGTSGGKTQYF
DNA: TGTGCCAGCAGCTTGCGTGGGACTAGCGGGGGGAAGACCCAGTACTTC

size: -
J: TRBJ1-6
D: -
V: TRBV18
CDR3: CASSPGGFSYNSPLHF
DNA: TGTGCCAGCTCACCGGGGGGTTTCTCCTATAATTCACCCCTCCACTTT

size: once
J: TRBJ1-1
D: -
V: TRBV27
CDR3: CASSWTENTEAFF
DNA: TGTGCCAGCAGTTGGACAGAGAACACTGAAGCTTTCTTT

size: -
J: TRBJ2-1
D: TRBD1
V: TRBV7-3
CDR3: CASSLGGAGGFGEQFF
DNA: TGTGCCAGCAGCTTAGGTGGGGCAGGGGGCTTCGGTGAGCAGTTCTTC

size: -
J: TRBJ2-2
D: -
V: TRBV24-1
CDR3: CATSVNRANTGELFF
DNA: TGTGCCACCAGTGTTAACAGGGCGAACACCGGGGAGCTGTTTTTT

size: -
J: TRBJ2-2
D: -
V: TRBV7-9
CDR3: CASSLIRFRGEANTGELFF
DNA: TGTGCCAGCAGCTTAATCCGGTTCCGGGGTGAGGCGAACACCGGGGAGCTGTTTTTT

size: -
J: TRBJ1-4
D: -
V: TRBV24-1
CDR3: CATSEGSTTNEKLFF
DNA: TGTGCCACCAGTGAAGGGAGCACCACTAATGAAAAACTGTTTTTT

size: -
J: TRBJ2-2
D: TRBD2
V: TRBV5-1
CDR3: CASSFGGDTGELFF
DNA: TGCGCCAGCAGCTTCGGGGGGGACACCGGGGAGCTGTTTTTT

size: -
J: TRBJ1-4
D: TRBD1
V: TRBV5-1
CDR3: CASRTTGDRYEKLFF
DNA: TGCGCCAGCAGGACTACAGGGGATCGGTATGAAAAACTGTTTTTT

size: -
J: TRBJ2-5
D: TRBD1
V: TRBV7-2
CDR3: CASSLRPLRDREYF
DNA: TGTGCCAGCAGCTTACGGCCCCTCCGGGACAGGGAGTACTTC

size: -
J: TRBJ1-2
D: TRBD1
V: TRBV5-1
CDR3: CASSSQTGGRNGYTF
DNA: TGCGCCAGCAGCTCCCAGACAGGGGGCCGTAACGGCTACACCTTC

size: -
J: TRBJ2-1
D: TRBD1
V: TRBV27
CDR3: CASIGQGSIEQFF
DNA: TGTGCCAGCATAGGACAGGGGTCTATTGAGCAGTTCTTC

size: -
J: TRBJ1-3
D: -
V: TRBV29-1
CDR3: CSVGRESNTIYF
DNA: TGCAGCGTTGGACGGGAATCCAACACCATATATTTT

size: -
J: TRBJ2-7
D: -
V: TRBV5-4
CDR3: CASSRLQQGLGEQYF
DNA: TGTGCCAGCAGCCGCCTCCAGCAGGGGTTGGGCGAGCAGTACTTC

size: -
J: TRBJ1-2
D: -
V: TRBV19
CDR3: CASNQGTDGYTF
DNA: TGTGCCAGTAATCAGGGGACCGATGGCTACACCTTC

size: once
J: TRBJ1-2
D: -
V: TRBV13
CDR3: CASSPLFPREGYTF
DNA: TGTGCCAGCAGCCCCCTCTTCCCCAGGGAAGGCTACACCTTC

size: -
J: TRBJ2-3
D: TRBD2
V: TRBV6-5
CDR3: CASRGGGQTDTQYF
DNA: TGTGCCAGCAGGGGCGGGGGGCAGACAGATACGCAGTATTTT

size: few
J: TRBJ1-1
D: TRBD1
V: TRBV19
CDR3: CASSMEPGQGNAEAFF
DNA: TGTGCCAGTAGTATGGAGCCGGGACAGGGTAACGCTGAAGCTTTCTTT

size: -
J: TRBJ2-5
D: -
V: TRBV4-3
CDR3: CASSQGLDSQETQYF
DNA: TGCGCCAGCAGCCAAGGGTTAGACAGCCAAGAGACCCAGTACTTC

size: once
J: TRBJ1-5
D: -
V: TRBV6-5
CDR3: CASTPAGTTQHF
DNA: TGTGCCAGCACTCCTGCCGGGACAACCCAGCATTTT

size: -
J: TRBJ2-5
D: TRBD1
V: TRBV11-2
CDR3: CASSGRDREETQYF
DNA: TGTGCCAGCAGCGGCCGGGACAGAGAAGAGACCCAGTACTTC